The rows below give T cell receptor beta chains drawn from one sample of a study of blood T cells in healthy people across ages. TCRdb called the 5' RACE reads again in MiXCR, with one record for every CDR3 protein. The sample lists around 940,000 distinct CDR3 sequences, just over 50% seen once, with roughly a fifth in the top ten. The sample consisted of blood. The receptors shown here come from an older woman in good health. CDR3s include the opening cysteine and the closing phenylalanine or tryptophan. D genes are given only for firm matches. The size entry is marked missing in some rows and otherwise reads once, few, many or a size class.

clone_size: few
v_call: TRBV7-9
d_call: NA
j_call: TRBJ2-4
cdr3_nt: TGTGCCTCGTCAGGAGTAGCCAAAAACATTCAGTACTTC
cdr3_aa: CASSGVAKNIQYF

clone_size: few
v_call: TRBV27
d_call: NA
j_call: TRBJ2-7
cdr3_nt: TGTGCCAGCAGTACGTTGTCGGACGGCTGGATCTACGAGCAGTACTTC
cdr3_aa: CASSTLSDGWIYEQYF

clone_size: NA
v_call: TRBV18
d_call: NA
j_call: TRBJ2-3
cdr3_nt: TGTGCCAGCGCCGGGGAGCGCGCAGACACGCAGTATTTT
cdr3_aa: CASAGERADTQYF

clone_size: NA
v_call: TRBV20-1
d_call: NA
j_call: TRBJ1-2
cdr3_nt: TGCAGTGCTAAAGACACCTTGTATGGCTACACCTTC
cdr3_aa: CSAKDTLYGYTF

clone_size: NA
v_call: TRBV27
d_call: TRBD1
j_call: TRBJ1-2
cdr3_nt: TGTGCCAGCAGTTTACAGGGGGCTACTTATGGCTACACCTTC
cdr3_aa: CASSLQGATYGYTF

clone_size: NA
v_call: TRBV7-9
d_call: TRBD2
j_call: TRBJ2-7
cdr3_nt: TGTGCCAGCAGCTTAGGCCTAGCGGGAGTTCCAAACGAGCAGTACTTC
cdr3_aa: CASSLGLAGVPNEQYF

clone_size: NA
v_call: TRBV7-2
d_call: NA
j_call: TRBJ2-1
cdr3_nt: TGTGCCAGCAGCTTAATACTTGAGCAGTTCTTC
cdr3_aa: CASSLILEQFF

clone_size: few
v_call: TRBV12-3/TRBV12-4
d_call: NA
j_call: TRBJ2-3
cdr3_nt: TGTGCCAGCAGTGGACACGTGAGCACAGATACGCAGTATTTT
cdr3_aa: CASSGHVSTDTQYF

clone_size: many
v_call: TRBV5-1
d_call: NA
j_call: TRBJ2-7
cdr3_nt: TGCGCCAGCAGCTTGGAGGGGAACTCCTACGAGCAGTACTTC
cdr3_aa: CASSLEGNSYEQYF

clone_size: NA
v_call: TRBV4-3
d_call: TRBD2
j_call: TRBJ2-7
cdr3_nt: TGCGCCAGCAGCCAAGGCTCTCTAGCGGGATCCTACGAGCAGTACTTC
cdr3_aa: CASSQGSLAGSYEQYF

clone_size: NA
v_call: TRBV12-3/TRBV12-4
d_call: TRBD2
j_call: TRBJ2-7
cdr3_nt: TGTGCCAGCACCCTGACGGGACTAGCCGTGACCTACGAGCAGTACTTC
cdr3_aa: CASTLTGLAVTYEQYF